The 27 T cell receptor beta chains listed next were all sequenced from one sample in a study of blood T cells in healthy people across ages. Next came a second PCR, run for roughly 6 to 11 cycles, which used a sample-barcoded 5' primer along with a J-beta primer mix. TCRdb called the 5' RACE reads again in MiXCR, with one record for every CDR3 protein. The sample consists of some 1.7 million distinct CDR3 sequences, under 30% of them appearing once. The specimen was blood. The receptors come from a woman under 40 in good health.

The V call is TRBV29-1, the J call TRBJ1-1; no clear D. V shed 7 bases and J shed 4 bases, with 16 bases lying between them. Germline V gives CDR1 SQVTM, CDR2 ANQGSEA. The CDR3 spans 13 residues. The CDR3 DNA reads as TGCAGCGCGAAGACGGACCTCGGCACTGAAGCTTTCTTT. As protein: CSAKTDLGTEAFF.

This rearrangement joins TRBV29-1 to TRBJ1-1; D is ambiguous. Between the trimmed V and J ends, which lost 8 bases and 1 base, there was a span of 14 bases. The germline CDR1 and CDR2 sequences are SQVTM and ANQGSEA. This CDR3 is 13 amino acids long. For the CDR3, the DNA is TGCAGCATCGGCGATCACCAGAACACTGAAGCTTTCTTT. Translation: CSIGDHQNTEAFF.

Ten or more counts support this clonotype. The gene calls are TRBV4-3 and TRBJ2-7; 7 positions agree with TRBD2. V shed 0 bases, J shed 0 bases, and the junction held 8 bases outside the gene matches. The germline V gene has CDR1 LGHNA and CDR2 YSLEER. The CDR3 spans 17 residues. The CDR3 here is CASSQDTGGSPSYEQYF. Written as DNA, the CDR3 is TGCGCCAGCAGCCAAGATACGGGAGGTTCCCCCTCCTACGAGCAGTACTTC.

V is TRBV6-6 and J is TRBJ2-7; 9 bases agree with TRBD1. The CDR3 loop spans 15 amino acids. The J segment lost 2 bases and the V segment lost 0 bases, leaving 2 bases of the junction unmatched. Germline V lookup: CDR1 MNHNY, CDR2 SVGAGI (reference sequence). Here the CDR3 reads CASSYSGQGPYEQYF. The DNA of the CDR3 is TGTGCCAGCAGTTACTCGGGACAGGGCCCCTACGAGCAGTACTTC.

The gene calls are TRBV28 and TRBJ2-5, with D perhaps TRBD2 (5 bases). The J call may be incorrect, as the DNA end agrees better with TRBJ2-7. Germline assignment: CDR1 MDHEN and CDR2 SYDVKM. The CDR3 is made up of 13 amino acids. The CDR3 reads CASSLRDSDEQYF. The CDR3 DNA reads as TGTGCCAGCAGTTTACGGGATTCGGACGAGCAGTACTTC.

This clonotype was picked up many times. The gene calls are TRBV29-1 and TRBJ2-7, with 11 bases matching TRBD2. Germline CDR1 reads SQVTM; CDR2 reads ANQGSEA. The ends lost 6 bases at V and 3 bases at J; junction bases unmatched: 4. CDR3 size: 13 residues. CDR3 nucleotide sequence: TGCAGCGTGACGGGACTAGCGGACTACGAGCAGTACTTC. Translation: CSVTGLADYEQYF.

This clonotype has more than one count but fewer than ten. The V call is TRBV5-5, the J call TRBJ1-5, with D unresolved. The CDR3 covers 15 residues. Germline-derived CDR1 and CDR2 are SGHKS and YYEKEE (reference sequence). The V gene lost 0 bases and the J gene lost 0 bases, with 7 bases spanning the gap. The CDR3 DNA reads TGTGCCAGCAGCTTGGTCGTCTATAGCAATCAGCCCCAGCATTTT. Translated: CASSLVVYSNQPQHF.

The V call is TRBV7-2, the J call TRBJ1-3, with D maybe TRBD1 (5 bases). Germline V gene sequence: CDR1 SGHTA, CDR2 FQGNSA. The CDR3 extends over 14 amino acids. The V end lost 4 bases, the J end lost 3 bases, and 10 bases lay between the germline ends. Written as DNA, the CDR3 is TGTGCCAGCAGCTCAGGGACGGTTGGAAACACCATATATTTT. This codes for CASSSGTVGNTIYF.

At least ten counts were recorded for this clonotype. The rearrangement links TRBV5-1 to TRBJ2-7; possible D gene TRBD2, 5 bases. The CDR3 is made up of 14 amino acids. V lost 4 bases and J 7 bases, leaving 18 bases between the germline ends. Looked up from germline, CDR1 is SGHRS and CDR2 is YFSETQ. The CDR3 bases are TGCGCCAGCAGCCCGGAGGTGGCTTTGCGGGAGCAGTACTTC. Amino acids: CASSPEVALREQYF.

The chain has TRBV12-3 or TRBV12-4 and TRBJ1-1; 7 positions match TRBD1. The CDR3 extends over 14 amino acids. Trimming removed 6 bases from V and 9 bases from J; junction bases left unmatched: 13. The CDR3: CASSPDRAAPQAFF. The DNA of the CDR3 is TGTGCCAGCAGCCCTGACAGGGCAGCACCCCAAGCTTTCTTT.

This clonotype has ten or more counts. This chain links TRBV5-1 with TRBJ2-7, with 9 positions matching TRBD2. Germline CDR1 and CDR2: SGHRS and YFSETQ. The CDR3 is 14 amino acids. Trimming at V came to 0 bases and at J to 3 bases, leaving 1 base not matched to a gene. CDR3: CASSLETSGYEQYF. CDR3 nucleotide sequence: TGCGCCAGCAGCTTGGAGACTAGCGGCTACGAGCAGTACTTC. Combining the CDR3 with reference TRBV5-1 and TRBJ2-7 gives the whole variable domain KAGVTQTPRYLIKTRGQQVTLSCSPISGHRSVSWYQQTPGQGLQFLFEYFSETQRNKGNFPGRFSGRQFSNSRSEMNVSTLELGDSALYLCASSLETSGYEQYFGPGTRLTVT.

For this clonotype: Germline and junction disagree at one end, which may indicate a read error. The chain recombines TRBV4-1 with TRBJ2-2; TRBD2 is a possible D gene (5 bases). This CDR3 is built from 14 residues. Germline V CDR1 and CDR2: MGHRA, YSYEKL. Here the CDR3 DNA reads TGCGCCAGCAGCCAAGTGGGAACGACCGGGGAGCGGTTTTTT. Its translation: CASSQVGTTGERFF.

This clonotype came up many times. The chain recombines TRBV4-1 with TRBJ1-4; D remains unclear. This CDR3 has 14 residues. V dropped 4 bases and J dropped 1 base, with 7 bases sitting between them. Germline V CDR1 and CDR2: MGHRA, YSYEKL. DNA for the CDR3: TGCGCCAGCAGCCCCCGGGTAACTAATGAAAAACTGTTTTTT. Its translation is CASSPRVTNEKLFF.

The CDR3 reads CSVGGLAGAPYNEQFF. As DNA, the CDR3 is TGCAGCGTTGGCGGACTAGCGGGAGCCCCCTACAATGAGCAGTTCTTC. The J gene is TRBJ2-1, the V gene TRBV29-1; 13 positions match TRBD2. Looked up from germline, CDR1 is SQVTM and CDR2 is ANQGSEA. CDR3 size: 16 residues. V was clipped by 4 bases and J by 2 bases; unmatched bases: 5.

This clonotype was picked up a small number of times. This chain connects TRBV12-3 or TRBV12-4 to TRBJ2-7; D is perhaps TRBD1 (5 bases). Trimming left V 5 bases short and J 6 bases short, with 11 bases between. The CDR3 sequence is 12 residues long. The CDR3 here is CASSPQVSEQYF. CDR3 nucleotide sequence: TGTGCCAGCAGTCCACAGGTTTCCGAGCAGTACTTC.

CDR3 sequence reads: CSPEGQGRADYTF. In DNA form, the CDR3 reads TGCAGTCCCGAGGGACAGGGTCGAGCGGACTACACCTTC. The V gene is TRBV20-1, the J gene TRBJ1-2, with TRBD1 matching 9 bases. The germline gives CDR1 DFQATT, CDR2 SNEGSKA (reference sequence). CDR3 length equals 13 residues. J lost 10 bases, V lost 8 bases, and 14 bases had no gene match.

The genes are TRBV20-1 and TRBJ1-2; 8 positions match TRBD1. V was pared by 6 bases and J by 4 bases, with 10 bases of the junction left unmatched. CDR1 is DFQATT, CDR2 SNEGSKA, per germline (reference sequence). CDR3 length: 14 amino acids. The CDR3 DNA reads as TGCAGTGCCCCTGACAGGGGTAGCGGCTATGGCTACACCTTC. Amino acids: CSAPDRGSGYGYTF.

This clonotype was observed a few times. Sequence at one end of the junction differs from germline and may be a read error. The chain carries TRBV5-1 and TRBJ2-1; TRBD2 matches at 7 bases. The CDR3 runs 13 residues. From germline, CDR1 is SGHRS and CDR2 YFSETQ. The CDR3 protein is CAGSLREFDEQFF. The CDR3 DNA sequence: TGCGCCGGCAGTCTGCGGGAGTTCGATGAGCAGTTCTTC. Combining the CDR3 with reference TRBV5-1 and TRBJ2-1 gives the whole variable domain KAGVTQTPRYLIKTRGQQVTLSCSPISGHRSVSWYQQTPGQGLQFLFEYFSETQRNKGNFPGRFSGRQFSNSRSEMNVSTLELGDSALYLCAGSLREFDEQFFGPGTRLTVL.

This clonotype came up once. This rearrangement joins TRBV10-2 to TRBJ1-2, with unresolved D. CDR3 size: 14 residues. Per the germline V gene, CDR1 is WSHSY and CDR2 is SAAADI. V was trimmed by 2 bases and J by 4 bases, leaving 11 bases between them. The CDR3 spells CASSEAYSCYGYTF. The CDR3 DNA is TGCGCCAGCAGTGAGGCATATTCTTGCTATGGCTACACCTTC.

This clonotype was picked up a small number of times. The CDR3 DNA reads TGCGCCAGCAGCTTCTACCGCCGGGACCATGGCTACACCTTC. Its protein is CASSFYRRDHGYTF. The chain combines TRBV5-1 with TRBJ1-2, with D possibly matching TRBD1 (5 bases). Germline CDR1 reads SGHRS; CDR2 reads YFSETQ. CDR3 length: 14 amino acids. Trimming left V 2 bases short and J 6 bases short, with 14 bases between.

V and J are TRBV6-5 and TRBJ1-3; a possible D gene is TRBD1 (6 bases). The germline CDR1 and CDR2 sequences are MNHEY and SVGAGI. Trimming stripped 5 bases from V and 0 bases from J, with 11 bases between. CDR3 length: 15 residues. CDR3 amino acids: CASSTDRSSGNTIYF. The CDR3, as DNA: TGTGCCAGCAGTACCGACAGGAGCTCTGGAAACACCATATATTTT.

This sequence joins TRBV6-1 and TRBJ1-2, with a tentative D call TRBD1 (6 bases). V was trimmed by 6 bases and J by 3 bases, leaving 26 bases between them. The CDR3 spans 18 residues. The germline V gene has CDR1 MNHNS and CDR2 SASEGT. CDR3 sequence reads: CASSPPGPGGASYYGYTF. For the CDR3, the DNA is TGTGCCAGCAGCCCGCCCGGGCCGGGGGGCGCGTCTTACTATGGCTACACCTTC.

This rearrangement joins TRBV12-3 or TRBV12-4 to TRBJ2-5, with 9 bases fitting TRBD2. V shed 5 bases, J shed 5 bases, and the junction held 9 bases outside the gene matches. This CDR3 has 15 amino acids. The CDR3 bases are TGTGCCAGCAGTCCCACTAGCGGGCAAGGGGAGACCCAGTACTTC. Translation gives CASSPTSGQGETQYF.

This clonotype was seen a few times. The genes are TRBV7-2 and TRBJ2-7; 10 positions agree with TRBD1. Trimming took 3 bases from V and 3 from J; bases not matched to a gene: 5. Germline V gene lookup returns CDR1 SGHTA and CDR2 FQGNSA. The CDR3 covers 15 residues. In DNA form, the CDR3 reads TGTGCCAGCAGCTTTGCGGGACAGGGGTTCTACGAGCAGTACTTC. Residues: CASSFAGQGFYEQYF.

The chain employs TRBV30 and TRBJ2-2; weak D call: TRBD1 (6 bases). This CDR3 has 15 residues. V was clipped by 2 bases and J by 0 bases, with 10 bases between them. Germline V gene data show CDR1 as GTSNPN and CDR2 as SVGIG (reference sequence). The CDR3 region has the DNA TGTGCCTGGAGTAAGGACAGAGCGAACACCGGGGAGCTGTTTTTT. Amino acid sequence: CAWSKDRANTGELFF. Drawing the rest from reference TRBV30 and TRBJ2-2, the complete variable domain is SQTIHQWPATLVQPVGSPLSLECTVEGTSNPNLYWYRQAAGRGLQLLFYSVGIGQISSEVPQNLSASRPQDRQFILSSKKLLLSDSGFYLCAWSKDRANTGELFFGEGSRLTVL.

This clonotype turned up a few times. The CDR3 region is CASSLAGERVSGANVLTF. As DNA, the CDR3 is TGCGCCAGCAGCTTGGCCGGCGAAAGGGTCTCTGGGGCCAACGTCCTGACTTTC. This sequence joins TRBV5-1 and TRBJ2-6; no firm D call. Trimming removed 0 bases from V and 0 bases from J, with 13 bases in between. The CDR3 covers 18 residues. Germline values: CDR1 SGHRS, CDR2 YFSETQ.

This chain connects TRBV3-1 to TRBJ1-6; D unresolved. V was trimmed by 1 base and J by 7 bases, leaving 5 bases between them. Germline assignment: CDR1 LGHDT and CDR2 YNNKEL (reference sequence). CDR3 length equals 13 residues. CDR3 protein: CASSQVENSPLHF. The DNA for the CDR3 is TGTGCCAGCAGCCAAGTTGAGAATTCACCCCTCCACTTT.